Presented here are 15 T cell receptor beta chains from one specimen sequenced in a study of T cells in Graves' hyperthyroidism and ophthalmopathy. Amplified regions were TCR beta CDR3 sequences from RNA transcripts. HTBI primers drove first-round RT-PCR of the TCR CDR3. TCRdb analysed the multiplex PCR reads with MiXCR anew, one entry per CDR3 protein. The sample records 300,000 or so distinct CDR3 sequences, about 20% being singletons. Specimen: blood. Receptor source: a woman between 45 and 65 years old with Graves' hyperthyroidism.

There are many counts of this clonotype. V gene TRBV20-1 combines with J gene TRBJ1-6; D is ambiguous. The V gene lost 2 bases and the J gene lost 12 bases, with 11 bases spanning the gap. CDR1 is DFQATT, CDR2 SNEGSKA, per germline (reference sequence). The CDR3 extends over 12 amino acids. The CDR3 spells CSARPLGVPLHF. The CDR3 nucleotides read TGCAGTGCTAGACCCCTCGGCGTACCCCTCCACTTT.

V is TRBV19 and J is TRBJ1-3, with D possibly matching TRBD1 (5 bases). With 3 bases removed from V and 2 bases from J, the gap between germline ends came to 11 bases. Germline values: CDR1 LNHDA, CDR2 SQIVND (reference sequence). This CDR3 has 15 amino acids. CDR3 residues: CASSIPGGAGNTIYF. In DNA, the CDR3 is TGTGCCAGTAGTATCCCCGGGGGAGCTGGAAACACCATATATTTT.

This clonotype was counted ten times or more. CDR3 sequence: CASRPSGVNTEAFF. In DNA, the CDR3 is TGTGCCAGCAGACCAAGTGGGGTGAACACTGAAGCTTTCTTT. This chain uses TRBV28 with TRBJ1-1; D is unresolved. The V end lost 6 bases, the J end lost 0 bases, and 11 bases lay between the germline ends. In germline, CDR1 is MDHEN, CDR2 SYDVKM. CDR3 length: 14 amino acids. Filled out from reference TRBV28 and TRBJ1-1, the complete variable domain reads DVKVTQSSRYLVKRTGEKVFLECVQDMDHENMFWYRQDPGLGLRLIYFSYDVKMKEKGDIPEGYSVSREKKERFSLILESASTNQTSMYLCASRPSGVNTEAFFGQGTRLTVV.

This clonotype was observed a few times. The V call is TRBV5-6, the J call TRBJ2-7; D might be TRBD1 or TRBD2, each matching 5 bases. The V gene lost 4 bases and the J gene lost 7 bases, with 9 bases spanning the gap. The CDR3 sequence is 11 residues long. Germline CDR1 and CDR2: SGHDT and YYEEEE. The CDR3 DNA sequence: TGTGCCAGCAGCGCTGAGGGGGAGCAGTACTTC. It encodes CASSAEGEQYF.

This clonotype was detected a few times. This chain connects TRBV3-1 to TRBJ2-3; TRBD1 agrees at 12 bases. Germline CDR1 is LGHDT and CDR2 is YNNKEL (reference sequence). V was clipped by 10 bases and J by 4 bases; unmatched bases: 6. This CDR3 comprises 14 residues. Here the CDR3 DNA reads TGTGCCACCTGGGACAGGGGGCGCCCAGATACGCAGTATTTT. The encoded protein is CATWDRGRPDTQYF.

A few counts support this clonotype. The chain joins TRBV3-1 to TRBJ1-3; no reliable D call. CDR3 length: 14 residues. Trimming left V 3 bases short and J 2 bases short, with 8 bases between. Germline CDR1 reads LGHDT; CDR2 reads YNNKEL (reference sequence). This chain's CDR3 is CASSHRVAGNTIYF. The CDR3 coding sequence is TGTGCCAGCAGCCACCGGGTCGCTGGAAACACCATATATTTT.

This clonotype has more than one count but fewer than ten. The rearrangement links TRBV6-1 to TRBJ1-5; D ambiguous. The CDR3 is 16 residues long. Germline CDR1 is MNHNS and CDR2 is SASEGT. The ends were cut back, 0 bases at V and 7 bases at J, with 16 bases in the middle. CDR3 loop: CASSEAEGQPNQPQHF. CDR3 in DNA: TGTGCCAGCAGTGAAGCGGAGGGCCAGCCCAACCAGCCCCAGCATTTT.

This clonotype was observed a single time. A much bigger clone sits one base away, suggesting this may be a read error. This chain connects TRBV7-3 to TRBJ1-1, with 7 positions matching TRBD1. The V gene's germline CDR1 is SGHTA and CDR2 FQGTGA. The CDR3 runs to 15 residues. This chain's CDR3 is CASSLDGQENAEAFF. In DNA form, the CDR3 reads TGTGCCAGCAGCTTAGACGGACAGGAGAACGCTGAAGCTTTCTTT.

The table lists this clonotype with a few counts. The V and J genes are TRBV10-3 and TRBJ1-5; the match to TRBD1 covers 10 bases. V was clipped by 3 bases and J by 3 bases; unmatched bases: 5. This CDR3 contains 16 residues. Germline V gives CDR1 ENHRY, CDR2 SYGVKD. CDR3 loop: CAISDPGQGDNQPQHF. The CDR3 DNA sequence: TGTGCCATCAGTGACCCCGGACAGGGGGACAATCAGCCCCAGCATTTT.

The DNA for the CDR3 is TGCAGCGTTAGAGAAGGTGAGGGTGGCTACACCTTC. Translating it yields CSVREGEGGYTF. This chain uses TRBV29-1 with TRBJ1-2; D gene unclear. Trimming took 5 bases from V and 7 from J, leaving 14 bases between them. The CDR3 contains 12 residues. The V gene's germline CDR1 is SQVTM and CDR2 ANQGSEA.

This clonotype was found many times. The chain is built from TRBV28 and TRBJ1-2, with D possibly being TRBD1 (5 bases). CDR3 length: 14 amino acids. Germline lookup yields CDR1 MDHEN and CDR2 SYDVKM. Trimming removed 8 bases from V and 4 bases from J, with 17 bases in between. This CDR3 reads CASSTSGQLYGYTF. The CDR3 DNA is TGTGCCAGCTCAACCTCGGGGCAGCTCTATGGCTACACCTTC.

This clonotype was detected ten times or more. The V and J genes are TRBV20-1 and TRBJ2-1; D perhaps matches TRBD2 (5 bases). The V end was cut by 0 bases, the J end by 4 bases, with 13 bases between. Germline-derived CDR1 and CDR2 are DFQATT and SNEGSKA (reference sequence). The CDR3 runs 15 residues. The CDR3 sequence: CSARDHTSRYNEQFF. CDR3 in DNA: TGCAGTGCTAGAGATCACACTAGTCGATACAATGAGCAGTTCTTC.

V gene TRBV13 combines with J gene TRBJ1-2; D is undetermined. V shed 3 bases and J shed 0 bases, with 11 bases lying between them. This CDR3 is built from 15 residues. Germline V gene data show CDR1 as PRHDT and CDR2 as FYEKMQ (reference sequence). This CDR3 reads CASSFKRAANYGYTF. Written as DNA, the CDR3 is TGTGCCAGCAGCTTTAAAAGGGCAGCTAACTATGGCTACACCTTC.

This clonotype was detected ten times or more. CDR3 DNA sequence: TGTGCCAGCAGCCAAACCGGGACGGTCTCCTACGAGCAGTACGTC. It specifies CASSQTGTVSYEQYV. The chain uses TRBV5-5 and TRBJ2-7, with D perhaps TRBD1 or TRBD2 (5 bases each). CDR3 length: 15 residues. V lost 4 bases to trimming and J lost 0 bases, with 14 bases between them. CDR1 and CDR2 (germline): SGHKS, YYEKEE (reference sequence).

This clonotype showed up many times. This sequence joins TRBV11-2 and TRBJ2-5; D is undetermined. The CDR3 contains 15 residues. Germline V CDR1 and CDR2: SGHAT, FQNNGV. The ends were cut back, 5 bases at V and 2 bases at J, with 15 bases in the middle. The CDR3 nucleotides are TGTGCCAGCAGCCCGGGTCGGGCGGAACAAGAGACCCAGTACTTC. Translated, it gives CASSPGRAEQETQYF.